Only a few counts were recorded for the clone carrying this T cell receptor (beta chain). The antigen is undetermined. The record originates from a study of CD8+ T cells in alopecia areata. Study results and limitations: Any link of baseline CD8+ expansion to response, resting on one nonresponder, remains uncertain.

The treatment denotes: oral pan-JAK inhibitor, 5-10 mg twice daily. Once RNA had been extracted, it was reverse transcribed into cDNA to act as the sequencing template. The assay was immunoSEQ multiplex PCR, and TCRdb's table has in-frame clones only and misses some. The sample has 170,000 or so clones; roughly 53% are singletons. The starting material was CD8+ T cells sorted from blood, obtained at week 24, from a patient treated with tofacitinib. This TCR came from a human donor with alopecia areata.

CDR3 amino acids: CASSWSQDPYEQYF. CDR3 DNA sequence: TGTGCCAGCAGTTGGTCCCAGGATCCCTACGAGCAGTACTTC. V is TRBV6-5 and J is TRBJ2-7; D remains unclear. The CDR3 has 14 amino acids. CDR1 is MNHEY, CDR2 SVGAGI, per germline. V was pared by 4 bases and J by 2 bases, with 12 bases between.